One and the same sample provided the 5 T cell receptor beta chains below, sequenced in a study of cytomegalovirus exposure and HLA in healthy donors. Data came from immunoSEQ multiplex PCR; TCRdb stores just in-frame clones and leaves some out. The sample holds over 120,000 clones; about 91% are singletons and the top ten take under 5%. Sequencing was carried out using PBMCs. Receptors were obtained from a man aged 18 to 30 in good health and CMV-seropositive.

Notes on this clone: The sample carries other DNA sequences with the same CDR3. The rearrangement joins TRBV18 to TRBJ1-1; D is perhaps TRBD1 (5 bases). This CDR3 spans 13 amino acids. Germline CDR1 and CDR2: KGHSH and LQKENI. With 4 bases removed from V and 1 base from J, the gap between germline ends came to 7 bases. The CDR3 sequence: CASSQGQNTEAFF. The CDR3 DNA reads as TGTGCCAGCTCACAAGGACAGAACACTGAAGCTTTCTTT.

The genes are TRBV19 and TRBJ1-1; a weak D match, TRBD1 (6 bases). This CDR3 has 13 residues. Germline loops: CDR1 LNHDA, CDR2 SQIVND (reference sequence). The V and J ends lost 10 bases and 4 bases respectively, with 16 bases between them. The CDR3 bases are TGTGCCACCTCAGGGGAGATGATCACTGAAGCTTTCTTT. Translating gives CATSGEMITEAFF.

CDR3 residues: CASSLVSVSYEQYF. The CDR3 nucleotides are TGTGCCAGCAGCTTGGTTAGCGTCTCCTACGAGCAGTACTTC. The chain joins TRBV5-8 to TRBJ2-7; weak D call: TRBD2 (5 bases). Germline CDR1 SGHTS, CDR2 YDEGEE. This CDR3 spans 14 amino acids. V lost 0 bases, J lost 0 bases, and 7 bases lay in between. Looking up the rest from reference TRBV5-8 and TRBJ2-7 gives the full variable domain: EAGVTQSPTHLIKTRGQQATLRCSPISGHTSVYWYQQALGLGLQFLLWYDEGEERNRGNFPPRFSGRQFPNYSSELNVNALELEDSALYLCASSLVSVSYEQYFGPGTRLTVT.

The CDR3 reads CASSLSSSGWAYEQYF. In DNA form, the CDR3 reads TGTGCCAGCAGCTTGAGCTCTAGCGGATGGGCCTACGAGCAGTACTTC. This chain joins TRBV5-4 and TRBJ2-7; TRBD2 agrees at 7 bases. The CDR3 spans 16 residues. V shed 1 base, J shed 2 bases, and the junction held 9 bases outside the gene matches. Germline V gives CDR1 SGHNT, CDR2 YYREEE (reference sequence).

The V gene is TRBV5-1, the J gene TRBJ2-2, with D maybe TRBD2 (5 bases). Germline CDR1 and CDR2: SGHRS and YFSETQ. The CDR3 is 14 amino acids. V gave up 0 bases and J gave up 4 bases, with 7 bases separating them. CDR3 sequence reads: CASSLGEITGELFF. In nucleotides, the CDR3 is TGCGCCAGCAGCTTGGGGGAGATCACCGGGGAGCTGTTTTTT.